The source of this T cell receptor beta chain is a study of cytomegalovirus exposure and HLA in healthy donors. Broader study findings: Immune exposure data for these donors was limited to CMV serostatus.

A multiplex PCR was run with 60 Vbeta primers and 13 Jbeta primers. The repertoire was sequenced with immunoSEQ multiplex PCR; TCRdb's copy has only in-frame clones and lacks some. The sample has approximately 140,000 clones, 78% seen once; the top ten hold around 1.5%. Details on this clone: Its antigen is not known.

Germline CDR1 and CDR2: SGHNT and YYREEE (reference sequence). Trimming took 4 bases from V and 3 from J; bases not matched to a gene: 12. The CDR3 loop spans 16 amino acids. The sequencing input was PBMCs. This sequence joins TRBV5-4 and TRBJ2-7; 8 bases agree with TRBD2. The clonotype originates from a young woman in good health and CMV-seronegative. CDR3 sequence: CASSVRGLAGSYEQYF. Here the CDR3 DNA reads TGTGCCAGCAGCGTTCGTGGGCTAGCGGGTAGCTACGAGCAGTACTTC.